The subject of this entry is one T cell receptor beta chain. These data belong to a study of molecular identifiers for immune sequencing clone quantification. Trimming took 5 bases from V and 2 from J; bases not matched to a gene: 12. Germline CDR1 MNHEY, CDR2 SMNVEV (reference sequence). This CDR3 comprises 19 residues. Sorting captured naive CD8 T cells as CD8+CD4-CCR7+CD45RA+. Bulk libraries came from a prior protocol with listed TCR primers. One entry per CDR3 protein results from TCRdb running MiXCR on the PCR reads. Here the sample spans 600,000 to 650,000 distinct CDR3 sequences, about 20% being singletons.

The sample was naive CD8+ T cells from blood, with Jurkat cell RNA spiked in. Noted subset: FACS-sorted CD8+CD4-CCR7+CD45RA+ naive T cells. The receptor was derived from a human donor in good health. Some libraries in this study had Jurkat cell RNA spiked in. The V gene is TRBV27, the J gene TRBJ2-7, with 16 bases that match TRBD2. CDR3 loop: CASSQIPGLAGGLTYEQYF. The CDR3 region has the DNA TGTGCCAGCAGTCAGATCCCGGGACTAGCGGGGGGGTTAACCTACGAGCAGTACTTC.